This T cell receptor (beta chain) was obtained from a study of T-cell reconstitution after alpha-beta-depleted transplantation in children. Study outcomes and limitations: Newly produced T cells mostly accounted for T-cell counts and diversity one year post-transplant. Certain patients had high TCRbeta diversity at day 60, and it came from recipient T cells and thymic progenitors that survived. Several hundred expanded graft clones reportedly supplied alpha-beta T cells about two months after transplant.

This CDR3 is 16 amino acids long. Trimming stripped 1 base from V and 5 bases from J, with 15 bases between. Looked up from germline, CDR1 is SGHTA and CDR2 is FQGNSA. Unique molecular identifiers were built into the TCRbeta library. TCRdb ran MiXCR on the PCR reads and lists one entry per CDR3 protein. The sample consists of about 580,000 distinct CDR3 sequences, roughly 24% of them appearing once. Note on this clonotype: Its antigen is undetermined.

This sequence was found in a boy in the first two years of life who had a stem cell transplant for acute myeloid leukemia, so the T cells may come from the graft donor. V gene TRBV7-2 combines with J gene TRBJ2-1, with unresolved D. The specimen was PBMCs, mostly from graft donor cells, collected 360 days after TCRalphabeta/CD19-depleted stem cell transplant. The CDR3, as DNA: TGTGCCAGCAGCTTAGTGCAGAGAATTCGTAACAATGAGCAGTTCTTC. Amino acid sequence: CASSLVQRIRNNEQFF.